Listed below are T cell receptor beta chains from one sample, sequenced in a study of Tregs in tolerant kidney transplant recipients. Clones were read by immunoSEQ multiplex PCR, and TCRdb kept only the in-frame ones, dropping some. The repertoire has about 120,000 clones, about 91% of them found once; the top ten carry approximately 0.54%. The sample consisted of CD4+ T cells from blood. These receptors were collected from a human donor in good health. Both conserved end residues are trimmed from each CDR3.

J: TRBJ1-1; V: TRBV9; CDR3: ASSVGTLNTEAF
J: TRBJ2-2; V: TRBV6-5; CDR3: ASSYVGNLNTGELF
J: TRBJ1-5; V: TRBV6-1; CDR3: ASSDGQGLGQPQH
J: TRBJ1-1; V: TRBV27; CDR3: ASSGGWGATEAF
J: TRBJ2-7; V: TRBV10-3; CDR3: AIKMTGTNYEQY
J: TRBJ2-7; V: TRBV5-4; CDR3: ASSLDRGSYEQY
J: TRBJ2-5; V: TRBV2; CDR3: AGEGLGETQY
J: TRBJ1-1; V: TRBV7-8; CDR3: ASRRSQGMNTEAF
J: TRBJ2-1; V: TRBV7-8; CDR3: ASSASRGGVSYNEQF
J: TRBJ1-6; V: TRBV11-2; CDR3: ASSLTPSYNSPLH
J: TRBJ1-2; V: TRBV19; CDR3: ASSLGREYGYT
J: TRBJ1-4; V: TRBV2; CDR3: ATEGGLREKLF
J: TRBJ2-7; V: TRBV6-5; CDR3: ASSYSSGGQGYEQY
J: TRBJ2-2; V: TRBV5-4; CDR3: ASSLTGANTGELF
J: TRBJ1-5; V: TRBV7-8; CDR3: ASSPRSAQPQH
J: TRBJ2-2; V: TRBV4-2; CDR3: ASSRNAASGTGELF
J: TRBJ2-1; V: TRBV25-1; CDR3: ASSESLAGGWNEQF
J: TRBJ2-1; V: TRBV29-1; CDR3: SVEKGLPNEQF
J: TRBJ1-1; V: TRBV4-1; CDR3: ASSQVQGPTEAF
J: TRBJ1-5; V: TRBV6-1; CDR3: ASRGSLGSNQPQH
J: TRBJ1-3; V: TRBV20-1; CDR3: SAQGNTIY
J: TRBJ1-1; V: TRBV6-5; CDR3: ASKTGAISEAF
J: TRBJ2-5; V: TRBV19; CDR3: ATQGARETQY
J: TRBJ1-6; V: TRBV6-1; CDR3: ASSGDRGANSPLH
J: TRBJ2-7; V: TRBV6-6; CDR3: ASSYSWAGVSYEQY
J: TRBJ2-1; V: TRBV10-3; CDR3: AISDPQIGTFYEQF
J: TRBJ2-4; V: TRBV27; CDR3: ASSLLGEGAKNIQY
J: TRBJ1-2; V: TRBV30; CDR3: AWSFAGTLNYGYT
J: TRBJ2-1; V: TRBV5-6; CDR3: ASSLLGTSYNEQF
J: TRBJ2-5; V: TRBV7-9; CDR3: ASSTGTSGETQY
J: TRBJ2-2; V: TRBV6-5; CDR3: ASSRLARTGELF
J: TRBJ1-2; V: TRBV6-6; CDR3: ASSYGGYT
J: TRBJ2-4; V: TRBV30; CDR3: AWVTRGGNIQY
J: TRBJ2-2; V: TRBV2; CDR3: ASTEINTGELF
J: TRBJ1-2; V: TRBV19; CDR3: ASSDSINYGYT
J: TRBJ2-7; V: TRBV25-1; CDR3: ASSEPAGETYEQY
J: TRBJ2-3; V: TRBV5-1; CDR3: ASSFWGRDTQY
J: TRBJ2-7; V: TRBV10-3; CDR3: AITKGTSGAEQY
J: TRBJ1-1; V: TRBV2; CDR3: ASSEALRAAF
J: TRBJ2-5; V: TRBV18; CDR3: ASSGRSQETQY
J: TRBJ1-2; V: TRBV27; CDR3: ASSGHRGDYGYT
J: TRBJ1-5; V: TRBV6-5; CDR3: ASSPLLYSNQPQH
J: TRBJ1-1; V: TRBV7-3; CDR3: ASSSGQPNTEAF
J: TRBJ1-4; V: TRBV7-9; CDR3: ASSLAPVFRTNEKLF
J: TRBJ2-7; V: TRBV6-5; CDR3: ASSYDGLRGGGEQY
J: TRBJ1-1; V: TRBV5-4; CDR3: ASSLEAGGTEAF
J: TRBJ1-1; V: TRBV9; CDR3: ASSPRDRDTEAF
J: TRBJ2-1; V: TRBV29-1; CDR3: SVESSGQYNEQF
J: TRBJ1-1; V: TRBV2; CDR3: ASSAQGRGTEAF
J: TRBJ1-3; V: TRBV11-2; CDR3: ASSLGGIANTIY
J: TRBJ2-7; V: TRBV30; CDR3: AWKRGGAGEQY
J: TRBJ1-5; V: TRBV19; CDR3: ASSMGTGRPNQPQH
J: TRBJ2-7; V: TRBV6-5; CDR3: ASSPRQGRSYEQY
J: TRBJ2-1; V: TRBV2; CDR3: ASTGGRVPYNEQF